This T cell receptor (beta chain) originates from a study of blood T cell repertoires in COVID-19 (dated by TCRdb to about 2020). Some background on the complete study: The collaborator samples originated in the United States, Italy and Spain and spanned the acute and convalescent phases of COVID-19. The samples were drawn from the first 160 participants of the ongoing ImmuneRACE study and from 950 to 1,500 subjects provided by 6 global collaborators. Where HLA class I and class II types were available, the types were taken from metadata supplied by the sample provider, not from assay-based typing. The dataset comprised deeply sampled blood TCRbeta repertoires from subjects exposed to, actively infected with, or recovered from COVID-19. The repertoires were made available in a free public database intended to serve as a resource for research on the immune response to SARS-CoV-2. The prospective study material was composed of cDNA or gDNA derived from T cells, B-cell-depleted T cells, or PBMCs. A de-identified subject ID, COVID-19 status, age in years and sex were almost always included in the sample metadata. The investigation overall reported the following: The quantity of clinical and demographic metadata differed by source and by participant and was supplied without curation.

A remark on this clone: Its antigen has not been determined. Base qualities were left out, and no much larger clone turns up one base away.

The collaborating institutions used their own protocols to collect whole blood in K2EDTA tubes. Collaborator samples were shipped for TCRbeta analysis as frozen whole blood, isolated PBMCs, or DNA extracted from either sample type. TCRbeta CDR3 regions were amplified from genomic DNA by means of the immunoSEQ Assay, a bias-controlled multiplex PCR. On the study's bioinformatics: The number of nucleated cells in each sample was estimated from the amplification of reference gene primers within the assay. To quantify the absolute abundance of each unique TCRbeta CDR3 rearrangement, sequence reads were collapsed and filtered. Productive Simpson clonality was computed per sample as the square root of Simpson's diversity index over productive rearrangements. TCRdb's version of the immuneACCESS table is confined to in-frame rearrangements and falls short of the full clone set. An unresolved V gene accounts for under half of the shortfall where checked; the remainder is of unknown origin. That table is the source of V, J and clone size, and D and trimming were worked out from the DNA. The sample table shows about 300,000 clones, and about 83% are seen once. The top ten hold about 1.2% of the sample.

V loses 1 base, J loses 3 bases, and the germline ends lie 3 bases apart. From the germline V gene, CDR1 is SGHRS and CDR2 is YFSETQ. Its CDR3 holds 12 amino acids, cysteine through phenylalanine. CDR3 DNA only is kept here, 36 bases in frame from base 1. Recombination connected TRBV5-1 to TRBJ2-3, with the identity of the D gene unclear. Input material: peripheral blood. The sequence was collected from a woman in her forties or fifties with acute or convalescent COVID-19. The nucleotide sequence is given as TGCGCCAGCAGCTTGCAGACAGATACGCAGTATTTT. This gives the protein CASSLQTDTQYF.